This T cell receptor beta chain appears in the sequencing data of a study of blood T cells in healthy people across ages. Study-level results: There were more naive CD4+ cells and higher diversity in long-lived donors than in aged donors.

A second about 7 to 12 cycle PCR used barcoded and J-beta primers. Researchers report that each sample yielded at least 2.5 million CDR3-containing paired-end reads. A single record per CDR3 protein comes from TCRdb applying MiXCR to the 5' RACE reads. The table lists 700,000 or so distinct CDR3 sequences, less than 45% of them singletons, with 25% to 35% in the top ten. The table lists this clonotype with a few counts. The antigen is unknown. Isolated per sample were at least 6 million PBMCs. The CDR3 runs to 14 residues. Germline V CDR1 and CDR2: LGHNA, YSLEER. With 4 bases clipped from V and 6 bases from J, the junction kept 7 bases outside the gene matches.

This clonotype was obtained from an older man in good health. Material for sequencing was blood. This rearrangement joins TRBV4-3 to TRBJ2-7, with 9 bases lining up with TRBD1. The CDR3 sequence is CASSPSGQGREQYF. The CDR3 bases are TGCGCCAGCAGCCCTTCGGGACAGGGTCGCGAGCAGTACTTC.